This TCR beta chain stems from a study of CD8+CD57+ T cells in acquired aplastic anemia (dated by TCRdb to 2016 to 2019). Some background on the complete study: DNA extracted from sorted CD4+ and CD8+ cells had a mean of approximately 3 ug, with a range of 0.2 to 27.4 ug. CD8+CD57+ expansion was defined as a frequency above the mean frequency observed in healthy subjects.

Genomic DNA served as template for TCR beta VDJ combination and CDR3 sequence profiling. An Illumina HiSeq 2000 was the platform used for TCR repertoire sequencing. On the study's bioinformatics: Repertoire assessment relied on Simpson's diversity index, CDR3 size and DJ length profiles, and TRBV/TRBJ rearrangement plots. The immunodominant clone was defined as the most abundant DNA sequence in deep sequencing data. CDR3 amino acid sequences were checked for sharing between subjects and were compared against published repertoires and the VDJdb database. The public reads were quality trimmed at Q25 with fastp and then assembled into clones with MiXCR by TCRdb, keeping productive beta chains. Rows matching on CDR3 protein sequence are summarized as one entry with the most common DNA and genes. What appears here as the V and J calls and clone size reflects TCRdb's work, not the paper's. This sample gives approximately 160,000 distinct CDR3 sequences in total; around 47% of them show up just once. The biggest ten clones account for 3.2% of the sample.

What the authors observed across the whole study: Patients and healthy controls showed no significant difference in CD8+ Simpson's diversity (P=0.060). Although some 28 CD8+ CDR3 sequences were shared by patients and controls, these sequences appeared highly expressed in patients and within the immunodominant clones of patients.

V is clipped by 4 bases and J by 4 bases, and the sequence between their germline boundaries is 17 bases long. Looking up the germline V gene yields CDR1 SGHTA and CDR2 FQGNSA. Spanning cysteine to phenylalanine, the CDR3 consists of 15 amino acids. This entry keeps only the CDR3 DNA: 45 bases, framed from base 1. As to this clonotype: What this receptor recognizes is not known. Nothing much larger sits one base from this clone, and base qualities are not available.

The patients picked for sequencing were ones in whom flow cytometry had shown an expansion of CD8+CD57+ cells. Every patient had severe acquired aplastic anemia, diagnosed using the International Study of Aplastic Anemia and Agranulocytosis and Camitta criteria. At the time blood was sampled, none of the patients had received any therapy. The study deep-sequenced TCR repertoires of sorted CD4+ and CD8+ blood T cells from severe aplastic anemia patients and healthy subjects. Patients were enrolled in the USA under clinicaltrials.gov protocols 00001620, 01623167, 00001397, 00071045, 00081523 and 00961064. Ficoll-Paque density gradient centrifugation was used to isolate peripheral blood mononuclear cells. Before DNA extraction, CD4+ and CD8+ T cells were sorted with FACS or magnetic beads.

The sample comprised sorted CD4+, CD8+, or CD8+CD57+ T cells (not recorded which) from PBMCs. In this chain, TRBV7-2 is recombined with TRBJ2-7; TRBD1 is a possible D gene, resting on 6 matching bases. This receptor was identified in a human donor with aplastic anemia. The bases read TGTGCCAGCAGCTCTACAGGGTCCCGGGGTTACGAGCAGTACTTC. It encodes CASSSTGSRGYEQYF.